This T cell receptor (beta chain) was captured in a study of blood T cell repertoires in COVID-19. Study-wide context: Acute and convalescent COVID-19 samples came from the United States, Italy and Spain. T cells, B-cell-depleted T cells, or PBMCs provided the cDNA or gDNA that served as material.

This CDR3 has 12 residues. In the original workflow: By means of reference gene primer amplification, nucleated cell counts were estimated. Profiling relied on immunoSEQ multiplex PCR, and the TCRdb table lists in-frame clones only, not all of them. V, J and clone size are taken as reported in that table, and D and trimming were inferred from the DNA itself. The data hold about 290,000 clones, with around 86% observed a single time. This receptor was obtained from a woman in her thirties with active or convalescent COVID-19. The specimen sequenced was peripheral blood. The chain couples TRBV21-1 to TRBJ1-2; TRBD1, as called in the table, went unchecked against the DNA. TRBV21-1 is tagged as a pseudogene. The CDR3 is CASSRNRDFYTF. The CDR3 DNA is TGTGCCAGCAGCAGAAACAGGGATTTCTACACCTTC.